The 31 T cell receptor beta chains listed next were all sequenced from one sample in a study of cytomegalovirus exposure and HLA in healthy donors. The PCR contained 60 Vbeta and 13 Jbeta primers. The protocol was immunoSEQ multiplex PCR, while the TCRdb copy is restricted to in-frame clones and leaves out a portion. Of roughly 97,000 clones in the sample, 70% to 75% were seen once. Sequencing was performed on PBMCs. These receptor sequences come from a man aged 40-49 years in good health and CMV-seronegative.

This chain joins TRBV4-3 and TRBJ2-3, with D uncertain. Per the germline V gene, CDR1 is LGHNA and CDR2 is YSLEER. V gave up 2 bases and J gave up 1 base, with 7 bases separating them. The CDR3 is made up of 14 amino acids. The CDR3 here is CASSQTSGTDTQYF. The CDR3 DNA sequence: TGCGCCAGCAGCCAAACTTCGGGCACAGATACGCAGTATTTT.

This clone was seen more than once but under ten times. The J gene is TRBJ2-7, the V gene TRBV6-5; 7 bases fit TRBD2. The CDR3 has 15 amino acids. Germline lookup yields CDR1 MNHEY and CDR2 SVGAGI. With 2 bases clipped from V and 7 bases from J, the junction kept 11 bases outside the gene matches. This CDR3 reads CASSYRRVRGVEQYF. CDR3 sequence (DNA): TGTGCCAGCAGTTACCGCAGGGTTCGGGGGGTTGAGCAGTACTTC.

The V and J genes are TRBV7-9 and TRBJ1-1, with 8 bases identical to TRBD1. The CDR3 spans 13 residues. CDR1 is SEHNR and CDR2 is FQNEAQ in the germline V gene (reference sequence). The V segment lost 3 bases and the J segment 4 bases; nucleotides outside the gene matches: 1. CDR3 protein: CASSLTGVTEAFF. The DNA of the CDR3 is TGTGCCAGCAGCTTGACAGGGGTCACTGAAGCTTTCTTT.

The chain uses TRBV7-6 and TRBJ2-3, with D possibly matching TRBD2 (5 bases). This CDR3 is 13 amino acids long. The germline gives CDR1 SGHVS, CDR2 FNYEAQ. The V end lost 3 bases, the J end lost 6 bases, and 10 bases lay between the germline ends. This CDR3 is CASSLIGVDTQYF. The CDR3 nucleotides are TGTGCCAGCAGCTTGATCGGGGTCGATACGCAGTATTTT.

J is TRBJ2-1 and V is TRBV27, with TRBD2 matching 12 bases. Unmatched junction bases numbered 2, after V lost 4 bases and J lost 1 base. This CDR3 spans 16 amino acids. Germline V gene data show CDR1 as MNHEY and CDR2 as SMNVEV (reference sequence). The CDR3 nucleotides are TGTGCCAGCAGTTACCTAGCGGGGGGGTCCTACAATGAGCAGTTCTTC. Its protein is CASSYLAGGSYNEQFF.

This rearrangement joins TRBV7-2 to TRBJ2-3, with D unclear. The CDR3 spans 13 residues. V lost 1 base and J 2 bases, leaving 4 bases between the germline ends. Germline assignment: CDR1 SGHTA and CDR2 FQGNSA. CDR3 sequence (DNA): TGTGCCAGCAGCTTAGGTTACACAGATACGCAGTATTTT. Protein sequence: CASSLGYTDTQYF.

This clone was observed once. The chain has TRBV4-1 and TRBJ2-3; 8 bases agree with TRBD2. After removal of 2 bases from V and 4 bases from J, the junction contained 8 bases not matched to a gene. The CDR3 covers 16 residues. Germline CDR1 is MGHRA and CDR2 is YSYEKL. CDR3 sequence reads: CASSQRGTSLADTQYF. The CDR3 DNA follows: TGCGCCAGCAGCCAAAGGGGGACTAGTTTAGCAGATACGCAGTATTTT.

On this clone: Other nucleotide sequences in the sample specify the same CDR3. The CDR3 region is CASSSRQGDEKLFF. CDR3 nucleotide sequence: TGTGCCAGCAGCTCCCGACAGGGGGATGAAAAACTGTTTTTT. The chain recombines TRBV7-9 with TRBJ1-4; TRBD1 matches 9 bases. The CDR3 loop spans 14 amino acids. Germline V gene lookup returns CDR1 SEHNR and CDR2 FQNEAQ (reference sequence). The V gene end was trimmed by 4 bases and the J gene end by 6 bases; junction bases not matched to a gene: 3.

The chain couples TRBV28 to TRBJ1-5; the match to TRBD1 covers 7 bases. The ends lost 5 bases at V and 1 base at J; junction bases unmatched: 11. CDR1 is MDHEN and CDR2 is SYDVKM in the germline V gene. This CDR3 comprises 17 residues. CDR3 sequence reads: CASSSYRGRSSNQPQHF. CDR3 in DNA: TGTGCCAGCAGTAGCTACAGGGGACGATCAAGCAATCAGCCCCAGCATTTT.

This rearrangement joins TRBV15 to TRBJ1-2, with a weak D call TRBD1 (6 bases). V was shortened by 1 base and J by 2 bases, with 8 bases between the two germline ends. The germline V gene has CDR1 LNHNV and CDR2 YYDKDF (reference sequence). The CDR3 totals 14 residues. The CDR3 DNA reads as TGTGCCACCAGCAGAGGGGGGGGCAACTATGGCTACACCTTC. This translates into CATSRGGGNYGYTF.

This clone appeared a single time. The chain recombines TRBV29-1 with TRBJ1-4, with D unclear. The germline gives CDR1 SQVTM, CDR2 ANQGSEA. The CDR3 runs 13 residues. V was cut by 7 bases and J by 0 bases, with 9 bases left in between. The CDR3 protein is CSACRTTNEKLFF. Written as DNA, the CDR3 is TGCAGCGCGTGCAGGACAACTAATGAAAAACTGTTTTTT. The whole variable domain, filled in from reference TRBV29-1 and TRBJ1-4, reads SAVISQKPSRDICQRGTSLTIQCQVDSQVTMMFWYRQQPGQSLTLIATANQGSEATYESGFVIDKFPISRPNLTFSTLTVSNMSPEDSSIYLCSACRTTNEKLFFGSGTQLSVL.

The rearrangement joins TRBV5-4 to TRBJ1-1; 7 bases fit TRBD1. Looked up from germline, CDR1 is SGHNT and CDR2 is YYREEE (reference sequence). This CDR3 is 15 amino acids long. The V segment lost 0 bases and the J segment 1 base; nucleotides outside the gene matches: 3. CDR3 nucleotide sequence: TGTGCCAGCAGCTTGGATAGACAGGGGAACACTGAAGCTTTCTTT. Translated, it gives CASSLDRQGNTEAFF.

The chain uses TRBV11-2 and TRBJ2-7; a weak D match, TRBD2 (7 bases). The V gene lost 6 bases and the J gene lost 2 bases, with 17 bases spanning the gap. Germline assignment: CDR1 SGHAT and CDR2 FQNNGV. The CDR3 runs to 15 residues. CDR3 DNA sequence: TGTGCCAGCAGTGCGGGGGCTGAGGCTCCCTACGAGCAGTACTTC. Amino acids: CASSAGAEAPYEQYF.

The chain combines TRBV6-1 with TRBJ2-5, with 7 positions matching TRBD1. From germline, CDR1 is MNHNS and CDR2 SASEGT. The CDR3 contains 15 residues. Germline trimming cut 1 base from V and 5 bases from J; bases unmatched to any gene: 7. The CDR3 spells CASSEEGQFGETQYF. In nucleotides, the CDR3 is TGTGCCAGCAGTGAAGAGGGACAGTTCGGGGAGACCCAGTACTTC.

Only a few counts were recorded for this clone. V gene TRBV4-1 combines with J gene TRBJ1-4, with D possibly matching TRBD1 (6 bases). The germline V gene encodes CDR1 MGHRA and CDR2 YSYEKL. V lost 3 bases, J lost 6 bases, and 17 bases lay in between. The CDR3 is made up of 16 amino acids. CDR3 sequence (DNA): TGCGCCAGCAGCCAGCTAAAGGGGGGGACGGATGAAAAACTGTTTTTT. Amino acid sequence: CASSQLKGGTDEKLFF.

The CDR3 protein is CASSQQDTQYF. The CDR3 DNA reads as TGCGCCAGCAGCCAACAAGATACGCAGTATTTT. The chain uses TRBV5-1 and TRBJ2-3; D not resolved. V was cut by 4 bases and J by 5 bases, with 5 bases left in between. This CDR3 contains 11 residues. Germline V gene data show CDR1 as SGHRS and CDR2 as YFSETQ.

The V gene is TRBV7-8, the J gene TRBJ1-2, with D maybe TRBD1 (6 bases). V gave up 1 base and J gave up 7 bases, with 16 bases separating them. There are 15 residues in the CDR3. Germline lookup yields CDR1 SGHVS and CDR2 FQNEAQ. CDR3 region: CASSLVTGSMAGYTF. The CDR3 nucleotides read TGTGCCAGCAGCTTAGTTACAGGGAGTATGGCTGGCTACACCTTC.

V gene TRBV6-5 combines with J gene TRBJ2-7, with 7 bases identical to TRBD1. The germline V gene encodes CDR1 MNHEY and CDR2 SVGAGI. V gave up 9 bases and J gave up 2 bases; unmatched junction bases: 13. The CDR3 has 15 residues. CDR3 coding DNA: TGTGCCAGAGCGACAGGGAGCCGAAGCACCTACGAGCAGTACGTC. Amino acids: CARATGSRSTYEQYV.

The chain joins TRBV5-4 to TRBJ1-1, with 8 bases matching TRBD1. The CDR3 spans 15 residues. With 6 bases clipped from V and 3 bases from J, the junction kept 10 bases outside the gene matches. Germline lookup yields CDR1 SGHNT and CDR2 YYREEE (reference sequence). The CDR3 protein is CASTAVQGDDTEAFF. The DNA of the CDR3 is TGTGCCAGCACCGCAGTACAGGGGGATGACACTGAAGCTTTCTTT.

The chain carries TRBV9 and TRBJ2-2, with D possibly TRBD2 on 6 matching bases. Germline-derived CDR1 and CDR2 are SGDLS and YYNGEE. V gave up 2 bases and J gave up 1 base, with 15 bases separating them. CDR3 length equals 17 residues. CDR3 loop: CASSVSGHGVNTGELFF. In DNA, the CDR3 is TGTGCCAGCAGCGTTAGCGGCCACGGAGTGAACACCGGGGAGCTGTTTTTT.

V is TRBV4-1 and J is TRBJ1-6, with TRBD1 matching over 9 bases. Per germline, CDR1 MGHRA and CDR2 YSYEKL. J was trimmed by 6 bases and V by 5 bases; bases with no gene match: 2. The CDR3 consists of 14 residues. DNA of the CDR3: TGCGCCAGCAGCAAGGACAGGGGTAATTCACCCCTCCACTTT. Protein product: CASSKDRGNSPLHF.

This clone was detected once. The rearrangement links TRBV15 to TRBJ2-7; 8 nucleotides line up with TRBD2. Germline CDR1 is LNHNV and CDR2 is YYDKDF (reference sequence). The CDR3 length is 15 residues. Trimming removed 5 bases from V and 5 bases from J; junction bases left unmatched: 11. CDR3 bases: TGTGCCACCAGCCGGGGACTAGGCTACGTGGACGAGCAGTACTTC. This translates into CATSRGLGYVDEQYF.

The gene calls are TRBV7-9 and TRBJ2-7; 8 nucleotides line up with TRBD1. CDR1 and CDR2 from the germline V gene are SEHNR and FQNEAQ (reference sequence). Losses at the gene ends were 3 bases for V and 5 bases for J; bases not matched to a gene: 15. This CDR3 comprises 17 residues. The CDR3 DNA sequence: TGTGCCAGCAGCTTTACGTTGGGGACAGGTAGTCCCCACGAGCAGTACTTC. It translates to CASSFTLGTGSPHEQYF.

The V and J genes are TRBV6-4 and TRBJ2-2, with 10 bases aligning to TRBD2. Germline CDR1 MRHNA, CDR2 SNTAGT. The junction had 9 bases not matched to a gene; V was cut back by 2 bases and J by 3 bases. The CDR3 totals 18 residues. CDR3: CASSDDYSGGPYTGELFF. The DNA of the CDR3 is TGTGCCAGCAGTGACGATTATAGCGGGGGGCCCTACACCGGGGAGCTGTTTTTT.

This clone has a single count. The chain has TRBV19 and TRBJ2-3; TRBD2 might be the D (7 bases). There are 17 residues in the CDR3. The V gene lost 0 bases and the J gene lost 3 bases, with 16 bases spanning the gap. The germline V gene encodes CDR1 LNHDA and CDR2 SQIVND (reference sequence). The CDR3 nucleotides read TGTGCCAGTAGTATAGAGTGGGGGGGCCGAGGGACAGATACGCAGTATTTT. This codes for CASSIEWGGRGTDTQYF.

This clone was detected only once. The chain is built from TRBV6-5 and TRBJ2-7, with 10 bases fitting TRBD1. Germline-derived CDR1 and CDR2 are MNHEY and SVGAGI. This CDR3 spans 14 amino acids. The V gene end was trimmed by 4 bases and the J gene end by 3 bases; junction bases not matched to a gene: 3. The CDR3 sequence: CASSFGTGDYEQYF. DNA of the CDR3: TGTGCCAGCAGTTTCGGGACAGGGGACTACGAGCAGTACTTC.

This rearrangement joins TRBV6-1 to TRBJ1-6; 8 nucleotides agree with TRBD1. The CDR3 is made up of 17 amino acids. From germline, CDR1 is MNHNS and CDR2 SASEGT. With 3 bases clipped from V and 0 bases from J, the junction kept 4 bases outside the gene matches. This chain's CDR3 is CASSDRQGSSYNSPLHF. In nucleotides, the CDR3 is TGTGCCAGCAGTGACCGACAGGGGAGCTCCTATAATTCACCCCTCCACTTT.

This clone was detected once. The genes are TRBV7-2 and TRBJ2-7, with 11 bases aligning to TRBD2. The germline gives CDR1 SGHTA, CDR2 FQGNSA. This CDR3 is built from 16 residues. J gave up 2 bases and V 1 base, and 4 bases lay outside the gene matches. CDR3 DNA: TGTGCCAGCAGCTTAGTAACTAGCGGGGGAACCTACGAGCAGTACTTC. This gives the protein CASSLVTSGGTYEQYF.

The CDR3 loop reads CASSLDYGTGLLFF. DNA of the CDR3: TGTGCCAGCAGCTTAGATTACGGGACAGGGTTGTTATTCTTC. The chain couples TRBV7-2 to TRBJ2-1; 9 bases are shared with TRBD1. Losses at the gene ends were 1 base for V and 16 bases for J; bases not matched to a gene: 11. The CDR3 is 14 residues long. CDR1 SGHTA and CDR2 FQGNSA come from the germline V gene.

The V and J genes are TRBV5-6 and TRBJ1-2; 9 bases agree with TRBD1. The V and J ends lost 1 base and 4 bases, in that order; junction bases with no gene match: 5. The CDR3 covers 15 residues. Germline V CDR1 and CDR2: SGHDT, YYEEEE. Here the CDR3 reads CASSLTGTGLYGYTF. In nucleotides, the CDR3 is TGTGCCAGCAGCTTGACCGGGACAGGGCTCTATGGCTACACCTTC.

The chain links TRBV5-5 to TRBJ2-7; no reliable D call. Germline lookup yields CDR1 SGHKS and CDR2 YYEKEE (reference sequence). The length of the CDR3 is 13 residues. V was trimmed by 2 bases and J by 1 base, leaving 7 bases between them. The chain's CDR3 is CASSFGLSYEQYF. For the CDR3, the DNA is TGTGCCAGCAGCTTCGGTCTATCCTACGAGCAGTACTTC.